This T cell receptor (beta chain) was obtained from a study of OX40 agonist ivuxolimab in advanced cancers. Overall study: Ivuxolimab was delivered to patients intravenously every 2 weeks at doses spanning 0.01 to 10 mg/kg. Hepatocellular carcinoma, melanoma, renal cell or head and neck cancer was diagnosed in the dose-escalation patients. General study findings and limits: CD8+ T cells averaged more expanded clones than CD4+.

Sequenced by immunoSEQ multiplex PCR; TCRdb stores in-frame clones only, minus some. The data hold 65,000 to 100,000 clones, with 90% observed a single time. This CDR3 contains 13 residues. Per germline, CDR1 SGHTS and CDR2 YDEGEE. The ends were cut back, 5 bases at V and 8 bases at J, with 16 bases in the middle. Patients with a history of autoimmune disease or on systemic immunosuppression were excluded. This clone showed up just once. No antigen is known for it. The chain couples TRBV5-8 to TRBJ1-2; no firm D call. The sequenced sample was CD4+ or CD8+ T cells sorted from blood, obtained in a trial of the OX40 agonist ivuxolimab. The TCR was taken from an adult with an advanced solid tumor such as melanoma, head and neck, liver or kidney cancer. The CDR3 reads CASSSAGFEGYTF. The CDR3 DNA follows: TGTGCCAGCAGTTCCGCGGGGTTTGAAGGCTACACCTTC.